This TCR beta chain was obtained from a study of identical twins. Study-wide results and caveats: An excess of low generation probability was shown by twin-shared out-of-frame alpha sequences.

As regards this clonotype: Its antigen remains unidentified.

CDR3 length: 19 amino acids. Germline assignment: CDR1 KGHDR and CDR2 SFDVKD. Between the trimmed V and J ends, which lost 3 bases and 0 bases, there was a span of 23 bases. TCRdb independently ran MiXCR on the 5' RACE reads; one entry per CDR3 protein. The sample lists 520,000 or so distinct CDR3 sequences; 20% to 25% were seen once. The same data also contributed to another study, on T cells expressing NK-cell markers.

Sequencing was done on a sample of CD4+ T cells sorted from blood. The receptor's source is a woman under 30 in good health. The chain carries TRBV24-1 and TRBJ2-7; tentatively, D is TRBD1 (5 bases). The CDR3: CATSDPGQYTDLSSYEQYF. The CDR3 coding sequence is TGTGCCACCAGTGATCCCGGACAATACACGGACCTGAGCTCCTACGAGCAGTACTTC.